This T cell receptor beta chain was documented in a study of cytomegalovirus exposure and HLA in healthy donors. Study context: The platform used for the approximately 120 validation repertoires matched that of the roughly 700 first-cohort repertoires, a later analysis reported. Study-level findings and limits: The tendency of first-cohort TCR clusters to co-occur in the roughly 130 validation repertoires emerged from a later analysis. Some TCR beta chains (roughly 160 of them) were listed as cytomegalovirus-associated.

This clone has just one count. Its antigen is currently unknown. The CDR3 spans 17 residues. The germline V gene has CDR1 KGHSH and CDR2 LQKENI. V lost 1 base, J lost 4 bases, and 8 bases stayed unmatched. The study drew the donors from its roughly 120-subject validation cohort, separate from the approximately 700-subject first cohort. Repertoires were generated with immunoSEQ multiplex PCR, while TCRdb's copy carries only in-frame clones and drops some. The table shows more than 150,000 clones, with 65% to 85% occurring only once. The sequenced sample was PBMCs. The receptor's source is a woman aged 18-29 years in good health and CMV-seropositive. The chain links TRBV18 to TRBJ2-1; TRBD2 matches at 9 bases. CDR3 nucleotides: TGTGCCAGCTCACCACTGGCTAGCGGGGTCGGTTACAATGAGCAGTTCTTC. Translating gives CASSPLASGVGYNEQFF.